Following are 3 T cell receptor beta chains from one sample sequenced in a study of tumor and adjacent non-tumor tissue in lung cancer. A modified ARM-PCR protocol with three rounds of nested PCR amplified TCRbeta. TCRdb called the multiplex PCR reads again in MiXCR, with one record for every CDR3 protein. The sample holds over 40,000 distinct CDR3 sequences; 60% to 65% are singletons and the top ten take roughly 19%. The template was RNA from unsorted bulk tissue. Distant lung tissue was collected more than 3 cm away from the tumor edge. The material sequenced was distant non-tumor lung tissue. The source of these receptors is a middle-aged woman with non-small cell lung cancer.

On this clonotype itself: The conserved final phenylalanine or tryptophan is absent from the CDR3, which likely points to a read error. The DNA is omitted, as the CDR3 cannot be located on it reliably, and the CDR3 follows TCRdb's listing. The rearrangement links TRBV29-1 to TRBJ2-1; TRBD2 was called by the table and not checked on the DNA. The CDR3 spans 14 residues, counting both ends. Germline CDR1 reads SQVTM; CDR2 reads ANQGSEA. The CDR3 sequence is CSVTSGFSYNEQFL.

As regards this clonotype: Likely a read error: the CDR3 ends without its conserved phenylalanine or tryptophan. The DNA is omitted, as the CDR3 cannot be located on it reliably, and the CDR3 follows TCRdb's listing. This chain links TRBV5-1 with TRBJ2-5. The CDR3 contains 14 residues when both ends are counted. Germline V CDR1 and CDR2: SGHRS, YFSETQ. CDR3 loop: CACSFIRDQETQYL.

In its sample, this clonotype was seen a few times. This may stem from a read error, because a much larger clone lies one nucleotide away. The chain carries TRBV10-3 and TRBJ2-2; D possibly corresponds to TRBD1 (7 bases). The CDR3 is made up of 16 amino acids. Germline V CDR1 and CDR2: ENHRY, SYGVKD. The DNA for the CDR3 is TGTGCCGTCAGTTACGACAGGGACTTGGACACCGGGGAGCTGTTTTTT. This gives the protein CAVSYDRDLDTGELFF.